Included here is one T cell receptor beta chain sequence, with context. Its antigen remains unknown. The entry originates in a study of T cell clones after liver transplantation. About the study: In this trial, immunosuppression withdrawal was attempted within 2 years of liver transplant. Samples came pre-transplant, pre-randomization before withdrawal, and post-randomization after withdrawal ended. Overall study findings and caveats: Donor-reactive sequences fell more than third party-reactive ones, suggesting partial deletion.

Measured with immunoSEQ multiplex PCR; TCRdb has only the in-frame clones, and not every one. The table lists fewer than 80,000 clones, approximately 81% of them singletons. V dropped 6 bases and J dropped 8; count of bases not matched to a gene: 8. CDR1 is MDHEN, CDR2 SYDVKM, per germline. CDR3 size: 14 residues. The chain uses TRBV28 and TRBJ1-5; TRBD1 matches 9 bases. This clonotype was sampled from a human patient who received a liver transplant. The graft donor may be the source of some T cells. The starting material was CD4+ T cells from blood, obtained roughly 48 months after liver transplant. The CDR3 DNA sequence: TGTGCCAGCAGCCGGACAGGGGTGGGGGAGCCCCAGCATTTT. This codes for CASSRTGVGEPQHF.